The T cell receptor (beta chain) described here comes from a study of vaccination and CD4 T cells after COVID-19. Study in general: Convalescent persons amounted to six males plus four females, two of whom were Hispanic. Median time from second vaccine dose to sampling was around 72 days (14 to 241). Cells were stimulated with overlapping spike peptide pools from SARS-CoV-2, HCoV-NL63, HCoV-OC43 and HCoV-229E. After vaccination, three convalescent patients were sampled at day 14 and at days 161 to 241.

This clonotype rates as medium-sized (0.01 to 0.1%). The antigen is unknown. Time point defined: late sampling 161 to 241 days after vaccination in three convalescent patients. Treatment denoted: approximately nine-day PBMC culture with coronavirus spike peptide pools or control peptides (ViraFEST assay). Once obtained from cultured CD4+ T cells, the DNA was sequenced using the Oncomine TCR Beta short-read assay. TCRdb re-derived calls from the PCR reads in MiXCR, one entry per CDR3 protein. Here the sample spans around 15,000 distinct CDR3 sequences, around 52% being singletons. The CDR3 is made up of 14 amino acids. V dropped 3 bases and J dropped 3 bases, with 12 bases sitting between them. The V gene's germline CDR1 is SGHVS and CDR2 FQNEAQ.

This TCR came from a human donor who had recovered from COVID-19. Sequenced here: CD4+ T cells from blood, cultured in vitro, sampled about 7 months after SARS-CoV-2 vaccination. The rearrangement uses TRBV7-8 and TRBJ2-7; D perhaps matches TRBD1 (6 bases). The CDR3 region has the DNA TGTGCCAGCAGCTTGCCGGGACATCTCTACGAGCAGTACTTC. Translated: CASSLPGHLYEQYF.